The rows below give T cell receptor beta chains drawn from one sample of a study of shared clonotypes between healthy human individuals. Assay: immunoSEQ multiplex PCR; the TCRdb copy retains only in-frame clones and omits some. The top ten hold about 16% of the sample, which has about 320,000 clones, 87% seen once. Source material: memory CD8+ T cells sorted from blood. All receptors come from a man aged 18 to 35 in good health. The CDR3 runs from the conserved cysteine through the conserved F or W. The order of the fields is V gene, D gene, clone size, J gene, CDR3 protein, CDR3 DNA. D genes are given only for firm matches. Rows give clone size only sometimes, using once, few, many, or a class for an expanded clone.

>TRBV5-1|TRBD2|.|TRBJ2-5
CASSLVASGTGETQYF
TGCGCCAGCAGCTTGGTGGCTAGCGGGACGGGGGAGACCCAGTACTTC
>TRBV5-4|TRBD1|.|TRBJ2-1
CASSSRDRGSDEQFF
TGTGCCAGCAGCTCCCGGGACAGGGGGAGCGATGAGCAGTTCTTC
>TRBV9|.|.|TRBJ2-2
CASSVPDRPLNTGELFF
TGTGCCAGCAGCGTCCCCGACAGACCCCTAAACACCGGGGAGCTGTTTTTT
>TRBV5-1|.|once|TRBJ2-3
CASSLGGGTDTQYF
TGCGCCAGCAGCTTGGGAGGGGGCACAGATACGCAGTATTTT
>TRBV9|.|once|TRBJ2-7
CASSVGVSFSYEQYF
TGTGCCAGCAGCGTAGGAGTCAGCTTCTCCTACGAGCAGTACTTC
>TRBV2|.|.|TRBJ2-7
CASKERQVRDEQYF
TGTGCCAGCAAGGAACGGCAAGTCCGGGACGAGCAGTACTTC
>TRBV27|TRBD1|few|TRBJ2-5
CASSLSVTPLRTGQETQYF
TGTGCCAGCAGTTTATCGGTTACCCCACTACGGACAGGCCAAGAGACCCAGTACTTC
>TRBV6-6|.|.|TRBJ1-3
CASSLPSEDSGNTIYF
TGTGCCAGCAGTCTACCATCAGAGGACTCTGGAAACACCATATATTTT
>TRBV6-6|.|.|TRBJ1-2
CASSYGVVMGYTF
TGTGCCAGCAGTTACGGTGTGGTTATGGGCTACACCTTC
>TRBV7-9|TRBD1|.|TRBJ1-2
CASSRSGTGDYGYTF
TGTGCCAGCAGTCGCTCCGGGACAGGGGACTATGGCTACACCTTC
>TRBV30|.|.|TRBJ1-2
CAWRSFGGGSNYGYTF
TGTGCCTGGAGATCATTTGGAGGGGGTTCTAACTATGGCTACACCTTC
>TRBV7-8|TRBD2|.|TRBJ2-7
CASIFGLAGGAYEQYF
TGTGCCAGCATTTTCGGACTAGCGGGGGGGGCCTACGAGCAGTACTTC
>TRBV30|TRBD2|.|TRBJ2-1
CAWSLLAGVFLNEQFF
TGTGCCTGGAGTCTCCTAGCGGGAGTATTTTTGAATGAGCAGTTCTTC
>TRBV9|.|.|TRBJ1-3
CASSVGDGNTIYF
TGTGCCAGCAGCGTAGGGGACGGAAACACCATATATTTT
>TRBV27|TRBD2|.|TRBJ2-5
CASSLGGSGETQYF
TGTGCCAGCAGTTTGGGCGGGAGTGGGGAGACCCAGTACTTC
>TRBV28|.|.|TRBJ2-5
CASSWVGETQYF
TGTGCCAGCAGTTGGGTGGGGGAGACCCAGTACTTC
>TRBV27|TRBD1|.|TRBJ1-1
CASRLTGGMNTEAFF
TGTGCCAGCAGGCTGACAGGGGGGATGAACACTGAAGCTTTCTTT
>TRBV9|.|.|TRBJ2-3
CASSGSLAPDTQYF
TGTGCCAGCAGCGGTAGTCTAGCCCCAGATACGCAGTATTTT
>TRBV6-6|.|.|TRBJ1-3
CASTDLGFTGNTIYF
TGTGCCAGCACCGACCTTGGATTCACAGGAAACACCATATATTTT
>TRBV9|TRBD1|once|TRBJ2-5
CASSARQGEPYQETQYF
TGTGCCAGCAGCGCCCGACAGGGCGAACCGTACCAAGAGACCCAGTACTTC
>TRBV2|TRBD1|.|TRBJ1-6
CASSAVLTGVNSPLHF
TGTGCCAGCAGTGCCGTTTTAACAGGGGTGAACTCACCCCTCCACTTT
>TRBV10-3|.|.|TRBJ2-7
CAISESGRGGNEQYF
TGTGCCATCAGTGAGTCAGGCAGGGGGGGAAACGAGCAGTACTTC
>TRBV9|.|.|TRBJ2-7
CASSSGGPYEQYF
TGCGCCAGCAGTAGTGGAGGGCCCTACGAGCAGTACTTC
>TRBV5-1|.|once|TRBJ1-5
CASSLVDGDESKPQHF
TGCGCCAGCAGCTTGGTGGATGGGGACGAGAGTAAGCCCCAGCATTTT
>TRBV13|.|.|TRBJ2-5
CASSLSANSGWMETQYF
TGTGCCAGCAGCTTATCTGCTAACTCCGGATGGATGGAGACCCAGTACTTC
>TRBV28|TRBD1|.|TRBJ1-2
CASSMPAGGSGDGYTF
TGTGCCAGCAGTATGCCCGCAGGGGGCTCAGGGGATGGCTACACCTTC